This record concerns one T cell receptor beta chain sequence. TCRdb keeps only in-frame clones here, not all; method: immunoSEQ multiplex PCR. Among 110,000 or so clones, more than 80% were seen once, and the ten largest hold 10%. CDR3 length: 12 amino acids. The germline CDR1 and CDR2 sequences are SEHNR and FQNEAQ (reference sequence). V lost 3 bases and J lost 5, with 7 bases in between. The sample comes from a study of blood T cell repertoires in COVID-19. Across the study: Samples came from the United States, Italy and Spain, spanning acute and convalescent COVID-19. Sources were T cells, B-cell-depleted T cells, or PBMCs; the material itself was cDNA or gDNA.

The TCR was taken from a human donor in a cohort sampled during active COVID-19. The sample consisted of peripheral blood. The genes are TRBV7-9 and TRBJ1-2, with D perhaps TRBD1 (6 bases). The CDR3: CASSFGQYGYTF. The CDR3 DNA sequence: TGTGCCAGCAGCTTCGGACAGTATGGCTACACCTTC. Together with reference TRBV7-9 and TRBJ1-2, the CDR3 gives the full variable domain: DTGVSQNPRHKITKRGQNVTFRCDPISEHNRLYWYRQTLGQGPEFLTYFQNEAQLEKSRLLSDRFSAERPKGSFSTLEIQRTEQGDSAMYLCASSFGQYGYTFGSGTRLTVV.